The T cell receptor (beta chain) under discussion was sequenced for a study of shared clonotypes between healthy human individuals. Overall study findings and caveats: Sorted-subset sequencing was shown by rarefaction to be incomplete despite large depth. Shared across a handful of donors were about 4.8% of the naive CD4 clonotypes.

The CDR3 is 18 amino acids. Germline loops: CDR1 ENHRY, CDR2 SYGVKD. The ends were cut back, 2 bases at V and 0 bases at J, with 19 bases in the middle. Each replicate PCR on the sorted subsets used 200 ng DNA (roughly 32,000 T cell genomes). Assay used: immunoSEQ multiplex PCR; TCRdb lists only in-frame clones, some missing. The sample holds roughly 1,500,000 clones, around 98% seen once. Naive CD4+ cells were CD45RA-selected; the remaining cells were memory. Details on this clone: As yet, its antigen is unknown.

The chain employs TRBV10-3 and TRBJ1-1, with D possibly being TRBD1 (5 bases). The sample consisted of naive CD4+ T cells sorted from blood. Indicated subset: CD45RA+ positively selected. The receptor comes from a man aged 25 to 40 in good health. DNA for the CDR3: TGTGCCATCAGTGAGAATAGACAGACAGACACCATGAACACTGAAGCTTTCTTT. Protein: CAISENRQTDTMNTEAFF.